This is a list of T cell receptor beta chains from one sample in a study of blood T cell repertoires in COVID-19. Measured with immunoSEQ multiplex PCR; TCRdb has only the in-frame clones, and not every one. The sample shows around 150,000 clones, 65% to 90% of them seen only once. The sample consisted of peripheral blood. Source of these receptors: a woman in her thirties or forties with COVID-19, enrolled during active disease. Each CDR3 is given without its conserved first and last residue. Clone size is not always given. Where it is, it says once, few, many or a class for expanded clones.

>TRBV30|-
AWSVVGTSDSEQF
>TRBV15|-
ATSWETGEYNEQF
>TRBV5-1|few
ASSASGVQETQY
>TRBV5-5|-
ASSSRTGALNTEAF
>TRBV5-5|-
ASSLGQGVYEQY
>TRBV29-1|-
SVEDGTEDYEQY
>TRBV11-2|once
ASSPGIGAYYNEQF
>TRBV5-1|-
ASSIGTGRTYEQY
>TRBV6-5|-
ASRRSVGTDTQY
>TRBV5-1|-
ASSYGTGMNTEAF
>TRBV2|-
ASSFSRSQGGTEAF
>TRBV7-9|few
ASSLSGHIDTEAF
>TRBV28|-
ASSFLAGVYTGELF
>TRBV19|-
ASRREIGELF
>TRBV19|-
ASRNRGNTGELF
>TRBV6-2/TRBV6-3|-
ASSYGSARGNTEAF